This T cell receptor beta chain appears in the sequencing data of a study of blood T cell repertoires in COVID-19. Study background: Material from acute and convalescent COVID-19 was sourced from the United States, Italy and Spain. The analysed material was cDNA or gDNA that came from T cells, B-cell-depleted T cells, or PBMCs.

As originally analysed: Quantification of nucleated cells was approximated via reference gene primer amplification. Assay: immunoSEQ multiplex PCR; the TCRdb copy retains only in-frame clones and omits some. That table furnishes V, J and clone size, whereas the DNA furnished D and trimming. The repertoire has roughly 330,000 clones, approximately 88% of them found once; the top ten carry 5% to 7%. CDR1 is SEHNR, CDR2 FQNEAQ, per germline (reference sequence). The CDR3 runs to 12 residues. Trimming left V 4 bases short and J 9 bases short, with 7 bases between. The clonotype comes from a man aged 18 to 35 who had recovered from COVID-19. Sequenced: peripheral blood. The rearrangement links TRBV7-9 to TRBJ1-6, with D unclear. This CDR3 is CASSSYFSPLHF. The CDR3 nucleotides are TGTGCCAGCAGCTCGTATTTTTCACCCCTCCACTTT.